Sequencing of this TCR beta chain was carried out in a study of T-cell memory formation after mild COVID-19. Study-wide context: TCR clusters were largely donor specific.

As for this clonotype: Antigen unknown.

The CDR3 extends over 12 amino acids. Germline V CDR1 and CDR2: LGHDT, YNNKEL (reference sequence). V was shortened by 4 bases and J by 7 bases, with 8 bases between the two germline ends. TCRdb re-called the 5' RACE reads with MiXCR, one entry per CDR3 protein. The profile shows around 180,000 distinct CDR3 sequences, 15% to 20% of them singletons. The study's findings and limits: While clones contracting from day 15 to 85 were balanced between CD4 and CD8, later expanders leaned CD4+.

The specimen sequenced was PBMCs or a T cell subset sorted from them (not recorded which). The TCR sequence derives from an adult woman who had mild COVID-19 (a few samples of this study predate the infection). Cell type and time point are not known. The V call is TRBV3-1, the J call TRBJ2-1; D gene uncertain. CDR3 amino acids: CASSLTPNEQFF. The CDR3 DNA sequence: TGTGCCAGCAGCCTGACTCCAAATGAGCAGTTCTTC.